Sequencing of this TCR beta chain was carried out in a study of blood T cell repertoires in COVID-19. At the level of the study: Collection of acute and convalescent COVID-19 samples took place in the United States, Italy and Spain.

CDR3 length equals 13 residues. Germline-derived CDR1 and CDR2 are SGHRS and YFSETQ. With 9 bases removed from V and 7 bases from J, the gap between germline ends came to 16 bases. Original handling: Amplification of reference gene primers was used by the study to estimate nucleated cell counts. Clones were sequenced by immunoSEQ multiplex PCR, and TCRdb holds only the in-frame ones, with some missing. Clone size and V and J calls were adopted from that table, with D and trimming inferred from the DNA. Of 170,000 or so clones in the sample, about 82% were seen once. Sequenced: peripheral blood. This chain uses TRBV5-1 with TRBJ1-4, with D uncertain. The source of this sequence is a man between 50 and 59 years old with active or convalescent COVID-19. The CDR3 DNA sequence: TGCGCCACGAGGGAGGGTTTGAGTGAAAAACTGTTTTTT. This gives the protein CATREGLSEKLFF.